The next 20 T cell receptor beta chains were all read from a single sample in a study of cytomegalovirus exposure and HLA in healthy donors. The PCR made use of 60 Vbeta and 13 Jbeta primers. Libraries were prepared by immunoSEQ multiplex PCR; TCRdb keeps only in-frame clonotypes and omits some of them. The repertoire has roughly 130,000 clones, 70% to 80% of them found once; the top ten carry about 2%. The sequencing sample was made of PBMCs. These TCRs come from a man younger than 35 in good health and CMV-seronegative.

The V and J genes are TRBV6-5 and TRBJ2-1; 9 bases line up with TRBD2. CDR1 is MNHEY and CDR2 is SVGAGI in the germline V gene. V trimming: 6 bases; J trimming: 2 bases; junction bases outside the gene matches: 5. The CDR3 length is 15 residues. The chain's CDR3 is CASRPPSGTYNEQFF. Here the CDR3 DNA reads TGTGCCAGCAGACCCCCTAGCGGGACCTACAATGAGCAGTTCTTC.

This rearrangement joins TRBV2 to TRBJ2-4; 11 bases map to TRBD2. The CDR3 contains 21 residues. Germline V CDR1 and CDR2: SNHLY, FYNNEI. The V and J ends lost 1 base and 1 base, in that order; junction bases with no gene match: 15. CDR3 region: CASSEGSPGLAARGAKNIQYF. CDR3 nucleotide sequence: TGTGCCAGCAGTGAAGGGAGTCCGGGACTAGCGGCCAGGGGGGCCAAAAACATTCAGTACTTC.

This clone was detected only once. The rearrangement joins TRBV7-3 to TRBJ2-1, with D tentatively TRBD1 (6 bases). The CDR3 consists of 12 residues. Germline CDR1 is SGHTA and CDR2 is FQGTGA. The V end was cut by 4 bases, the J end by 7 bases, with 8 bases between. The CDR3 bases are TGTGCCAGCAGCTCCGGACAGAATGAGCAGTTCTTC. This encodes CASSSGQNEQFF.

This chain links TRBV4-1 with TRBJ2-1, with D unclear. In germline, CDR1 is MGHRA, CDR2 YSYEKL. The germline V and J ends were trimmed by 1 base and 7 bases, with 11 bases remaining between them. The CDR3 loop spans 14 amino acids. The CDR3 protein is CASSQALGINEQFF. CDR3 sequence (DNA): TGCGCCAGCAGCCAAGCTCTCGGTATAAATGAGCAGTTCTTC.

The gene calls are TRBV7-8 and TRBJ1-2, with a weak D call TRBD1 (5 bases). This CDR3 has 15 residues. Germline CDR1 and CDR2: SGHVS and FQNEAQ. V lost 3 bases and J lost 3, with 14 bases in between. Here the CDR3 reads CASSLGQGIDYGYTF. In nucleotides, the CDR3 is TGTGCCAGCAGCTTGGGGCAGGGAATTGACTATGGCTACACCTTC.

V is TRBV6-5 and J is TRBJ2-5; 10 bases agree with TRBD2. The CDR3 is 16 residues long. The J segment lost 4 bases and the V segment lost 2 bases, leaving 7 bases of the junction unmatched. Germline CDR1 MNHEY, CDR2 SVGAGI. The DNA of the CDR3 is TGTGCCAGCAGTTACCTCAGCGGGAGGGCCGGAGAGACCCAGTACTTC. Encoded protein: CASSYLSGRAGETQYF.

The J gene is TRBJ1-3, the V gene TRBV30; D might be TRBD1 (5 bases). Per the germline V gene, CDR1 is GTSNPN and CDR2 is SVGIG (reference sequence). V dropped 1 base and J dropped 3 bases, with 7 bases sitting between them. This CDR3 is built from 13 residues. CDR3 amino acids: CAWSGGVGNTIYF. The CDR3 DNA sequence: TGTGCCTGGAGTGGGGGCGTTGGAAACACCATATATTTT.

The chain links TRBV6-5 to TRBJ2-3; TRBD1 matches at 7 bases. Germline lookup yields CDR1 MNHEY and CDR2 SVGAGI. V was clipped by 5 bases and J by 7 bases; unmatched bases: 6. This CDR3 contains 13 residues. Here the CDR3 reads CASSQGVSNTQYF. Written as DNA, the CDR3 is TGTGCCAGCAGTCAGGGGGTATCGAATACGCAGTATTTT.

The V gene is TRBV10-2, the J gene TRBJ1-2; no clear D gene. CDR1 WSHSY and CDR2 SAAADI come from the germline V gene. V lost 3 bases and J lost 8, with 10 bases in between. This CDR3 has 12 residues. The CDR3 region is CASSDRGNGYTF. For the CDR3, the DNA is TGCGCCAGCAGTGATAGAGGGAACGGCTACACCTTC.

The CDR3: CASARTRSITGANVLTF. CDR3 DNA sequence: TGCGCCAGCGCGAGGACAAGGTCTATCACTGGGGCCAACGTCCTGACTTTC. This chain links TRBV5-1 with TRBJ2-6; a possible D gene is TRBD1 (5 bases). The germline CDR1 and CDR2 sequences are SGHRS and YFSETQ. V was shortened by 7 bases and J by 2 bases, with 19 bases between the two germline ends. The CDR3 consists of 17 residues.

The chain couples TRBV5-6 to TRBJ2-7; D is undetermined. The germline CDR1 and CDR2 sequences are SGHDT and YYEEEE. CDR3 size: 15 residues. V was cut by 0 bases and J by 5 bases, with 15 bases left in between. The CDR3: CASSLAYRGHDEQYF. The CDR3 coding sequence is TGTGCCAGCAGCTTGGCATACCGAGGTCATGACGAGCAGTACTTC. The whole variable domain, remainder taken from reference TRBV5-6 and TRBJ2-7, is DAGVTQSPTHLIKTRGQQVTLRCSPKSGHDTVSWYQQALGQGPQFIFQYYEEEERQRGNFPDRFSGHQFPNYSSELNVNALLLGDSALYLCASSLAYRGHDEQYFGPGTRLTVT.

The chain combines TRBV9 with TRBJ1-3; TRBD1 might be the D (5 bases). Germline CDR1 and CDR2: SGDLS and YYNGEE. The CDR3 is 15 amino acids. V was trimmed by 0 bases and J by 4 bases, leaving 11 bases between them. The CDR3 reads CASSVGRPGGNTIYF. The CDR3 nucleotides read TGTGCCAGCAGCGTAGGACGGCCAGGGGGAAACACCATATATTTT.

V and J are TRBV7-9 and TRBJ2-7; 7 bases match TRBD1. The CDR3 contains 14 residues. Unmatched junction bases numbered 7, after V lost 5 bases and J lost 3 bases. Per the germline V gene, CDR1 is SEHNR and CDR2 is FQNEAQ (reference sequence). CDR3 sequence (DNA): TGTGCCAGCAGCCTCGGGACAGCGAACTACGAGCAGTACTTC. It specifies CASSLGTANYEQYF.

This clone was seen only once. The chain recombines TRBV5-6 with TRBJ2-7, with 14 bases matching TRBD2. Germline-derived CDR1 and CDR2 are SGHDT and YYEEEE. This CDR3 is 15 amino acids long. Trimming cost V 5 bases and J 7 bases; bases outside gene matches: 8. The CDR3 bases are TGTGCCAGCAGTCGGGGACTAGCGGGAGTAGGGGAGCAGTACGTC. This codes for CASSRGLAGVGEQYV.

V and J are TRBV18 and TRBJ2-7, with 8 positions matching TRBD1. Germline CDR1 reads KGHSH; CDR2 reads LQKENI. The V and J ends lost 3 bases and 2 bases, in that order; junction bases with no gene match: 3. There are 14 residues in the CDR3. The CDR3 nucleotides read TGTGCCAGCTCACCCTACAGGGGGACCTACGAGCAGTACTTC. Translating gives CASSPYRGTYEQYF.

This clone was counted a single time. This rearrangement joins TRBV29-1 to TRBJ2-3, with TRBD2 matching 7 bases. The ends lost 7 bases at V and 2 bases at J; junction bases unmatched: 12. The germline CDR1 and CDR2 sequences are SQVTM and ANQGSEA. The CDR3 has 15 amino acids. The CDR3 sequence: CSGQTRAGDTDTQYF. The DNA for the CDR3 is TGCAGCGGTCAGACTAGGGCGGGGGACACAGATACGCAGTATTTT.

V and J are TRBV19 and TRBJ1-1; 10 bases agree with TRBD1. The CDR3 is 14 amino acids. Germline V CDR1 and CDR2: LNHDA, SQIVND (reference sequence). The V segment lost 9 bases and the J segment 5 bases; nucleotides outside the gene matches: 9. CDR3 region: CASIHRQGATEAFF. The CDR3 DNA reads TGTGCCAGCATCCATAGACAGGGGGCAACTGAAGCTTTCTTT. The variable domain in full, completed from reference TRBV19 and TRBJ1-1, reads DGGITQSPKYLFRKEGQNVTLSCEQNLNHDAMYWYRQDPGQGLRLIYYSQIVNDFQKGDIAEGYSVSREKKESFPLTVTSAQKNPTAFYLCASIHRQGATEAFFGQGTRLTVV.

V is TRBV2 and J is TRBJ2-7, with 8 bases that match TRBD1. Germline trimming cut 3 bases from V and 5 bases from J; bases unmatched to any gene: 9. The CDR3 extends over 15 amino acids. CDR1 and CDR2 from the germline V gene are SNHLY and FYNNEI. CDR3 protein: CASSEQRTGTHEQYF. In DNA, the CDR3 is TGTGCCAGCAGTGAGCAACGGACAGGGACCCACGAGCAGTACTTC.

The chain couples TRBV18 to TRBJ2-2; TRBD2 matches 12 bases. The CDR3 covers 18 residues. With 3 bases clipped from V and 6 bases from J, the junction kept 11 bases outside the gene matches. CDR1 KGHSH and CDR2 LQKENI come from the germline V gene. Here the CDR3 reads CASSPAGLAGTGAGELFF. The CDR3 bases are TGTGCCAGCTCACCCGCCGGACTAGCGGGAACAGGTGCCGGGGAGCTGTTTTTT.

The chain couples TRBV19 to TRBJ2-2; the D gene is possibly TRBD2 (5 bases). Trimming stripped 5 bases from V and 1 base from J, with 8 bases between. In germline, CDR1 is LNHDA, CDR2 SQIVND (reference sequence). The CDR3 covers 14 residues. DNA of the CDR3: TGTGCCAGTAGTGGGAGCGGGAACACCGGGGAGCTGTTTTTT. Its protein product is CASSGSGNTGELFF. Full variable domain (remainder filled in from reference TRBV19 and TRBJ2-2): DGGITQSPKYLFRKEGQNVTLSCEQNLNHDAMYWYRQDPGQGLRLIYYSQIVNDFQKGDIAEGYSVSREKKESFPLTVTSAQKNPTAFYLCASSGSGNTGELFFGEGSRLTVL.